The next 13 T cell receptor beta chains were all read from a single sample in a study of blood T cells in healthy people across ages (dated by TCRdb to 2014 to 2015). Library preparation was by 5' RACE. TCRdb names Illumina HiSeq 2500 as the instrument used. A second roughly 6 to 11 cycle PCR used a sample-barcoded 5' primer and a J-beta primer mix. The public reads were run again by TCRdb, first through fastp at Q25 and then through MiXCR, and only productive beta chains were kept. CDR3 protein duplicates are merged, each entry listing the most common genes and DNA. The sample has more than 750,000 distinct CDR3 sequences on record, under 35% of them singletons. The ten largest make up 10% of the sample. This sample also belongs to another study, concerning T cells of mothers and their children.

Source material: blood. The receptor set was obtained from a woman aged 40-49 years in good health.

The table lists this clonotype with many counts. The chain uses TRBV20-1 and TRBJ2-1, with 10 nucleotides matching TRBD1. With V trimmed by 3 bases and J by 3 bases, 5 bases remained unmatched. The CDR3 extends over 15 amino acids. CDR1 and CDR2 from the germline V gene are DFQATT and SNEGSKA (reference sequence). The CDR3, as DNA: TGCAGTGCTAGGGCGGGACAGGGGATCTACAATGAGCAGTTCTTC. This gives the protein CSARAGQGIYNEQFF.

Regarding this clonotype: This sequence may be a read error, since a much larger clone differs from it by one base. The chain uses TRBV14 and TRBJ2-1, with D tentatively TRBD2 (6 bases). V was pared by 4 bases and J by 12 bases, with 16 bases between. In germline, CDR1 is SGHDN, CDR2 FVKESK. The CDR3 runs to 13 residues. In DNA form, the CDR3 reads TGTGCCAGCAGCCCTTCATTGAGTAGCGGGCAGTTCTTC. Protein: CASSPSLSSGQFF.

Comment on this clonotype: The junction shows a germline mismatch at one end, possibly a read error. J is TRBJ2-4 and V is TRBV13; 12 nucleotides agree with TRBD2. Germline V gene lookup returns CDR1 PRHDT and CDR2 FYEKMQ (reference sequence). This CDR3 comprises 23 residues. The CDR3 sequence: CTSSLPDPGLAGRRSLGKNIQYF. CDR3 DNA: TGTACCAGCAGCTTACCTGATCCCGGACTAGCGGGGAGGCGGAGTTTAGGCAAAAACATTCAGTACTTC.

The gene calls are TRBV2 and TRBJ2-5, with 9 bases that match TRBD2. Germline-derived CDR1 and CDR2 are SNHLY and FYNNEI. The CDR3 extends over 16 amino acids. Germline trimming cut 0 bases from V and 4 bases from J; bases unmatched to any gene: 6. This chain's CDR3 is CASSEAPLAGSETQYF. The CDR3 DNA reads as TGTGCCAGCAGTGAAGCGCCCCTAGCGGGGTCAGAGACCCAGTACTTC.

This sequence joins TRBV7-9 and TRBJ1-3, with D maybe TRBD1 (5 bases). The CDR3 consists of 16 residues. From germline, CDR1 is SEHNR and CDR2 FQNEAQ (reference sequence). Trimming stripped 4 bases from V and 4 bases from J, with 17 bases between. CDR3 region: CASSSGQPRGGNTIYF. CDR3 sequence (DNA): TGTGCCAGCAGCTCAGGACAACCCCGGGGGGGAAACACCATATATTTT.

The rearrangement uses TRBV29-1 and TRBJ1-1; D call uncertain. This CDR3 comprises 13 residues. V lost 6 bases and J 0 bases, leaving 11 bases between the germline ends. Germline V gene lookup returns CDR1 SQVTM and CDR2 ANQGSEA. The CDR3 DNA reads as TGCAGCGTGGGGATGGGGATGAACACTGAAGCTTTCTTT. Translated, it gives CSVGMGMNTEAFF.

The CDR3 DNA sequence: TGTGCCAGCACCCTGAACAGGGGGACAGAGACCCAGTACTTC. Amino acid sequence: CASTLNRGTETQYF. The chain uses TRBV7-2 and TRBJ2-5; 8 bases align to TRBD1. CDR3 size: 14 residues. Trimming at V came to 7 bases and at J to 4 bases, leaving 8 bases not matched to a gene. Looked up from germline, CDR1 is SGHTA and CDR2 is FQGNSA.

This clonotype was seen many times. This CDR3 is CASFTGIQETQYF. The CDR3 DNA sequence: TGTGCCAGCTTCACAGGTATCCAAGAGACCCAGTACTTC. The V and J genes are TRBV5-6 and TRBJ2-5, with a weak D call TRBD1 (5 bases). The CDR3 length is 13 residues. Germline CDR1 reads SGHDT; CDR2 reads YYEEEE. The V gene lost 7 bases and the J gene lost 1 base, with 11 bases spanning the gap.

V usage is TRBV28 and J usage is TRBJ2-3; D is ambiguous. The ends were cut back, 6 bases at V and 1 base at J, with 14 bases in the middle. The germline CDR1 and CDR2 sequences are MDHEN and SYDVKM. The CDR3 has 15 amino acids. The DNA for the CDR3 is TGTGCCAGCAGGGCGGACCTTCCCCGCACAGATACGCAGTATTTT. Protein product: CASRADLPRTDTQYF.

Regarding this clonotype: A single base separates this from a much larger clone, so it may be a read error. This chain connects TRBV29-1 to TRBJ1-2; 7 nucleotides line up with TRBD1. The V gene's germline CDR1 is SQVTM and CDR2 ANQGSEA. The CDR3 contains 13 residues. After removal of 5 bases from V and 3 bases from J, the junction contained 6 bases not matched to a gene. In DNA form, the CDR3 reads TGCAGCGTTCCGACAGGGTATGACTATGGCTACACCTTC. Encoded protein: CSVPTGYDYGYTF.

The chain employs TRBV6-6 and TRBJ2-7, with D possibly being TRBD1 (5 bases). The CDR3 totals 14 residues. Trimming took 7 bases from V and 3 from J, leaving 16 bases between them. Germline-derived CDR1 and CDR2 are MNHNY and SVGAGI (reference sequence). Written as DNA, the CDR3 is TGTGCCAGCAACGCCCCGGACACTAACTACGAGCAGTACTTC. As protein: CASNAPDTNYEQYF.

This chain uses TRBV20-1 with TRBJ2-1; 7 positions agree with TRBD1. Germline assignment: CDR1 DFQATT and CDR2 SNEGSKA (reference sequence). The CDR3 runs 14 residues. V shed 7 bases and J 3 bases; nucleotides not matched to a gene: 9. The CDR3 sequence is CSVSGDSIYNEQFF. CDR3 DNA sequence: TGCAGTGTTAGTGGGGACAGCATCTACAATGAGCAGTTCTTC.

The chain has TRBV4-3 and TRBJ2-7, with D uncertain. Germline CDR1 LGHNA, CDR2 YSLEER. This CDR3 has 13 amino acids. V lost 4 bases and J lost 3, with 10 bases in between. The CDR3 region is CASSPEDGYEQYF. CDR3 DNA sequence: TGCGCCAGCAGCCCTGAGGACGGCTACGAGCAGTACTTC.